The 12 T cell receptor beta chains below come from one sample, sequenced in a study of PD-L1 blockade in urothelial cancer. The method was immunoSEQ multiplex PCR; TCRdb's version includes in-frame clones alone and lacks a portion of them. This table holds more than 70,000 clones, around 90% found once. The source was PBMCs, collected around atezolizumab (anti-PD-L1) treatment. Source of these receptors: a man aged 55-75 years with urothelial cancer.

This chain links TRBV19 with TRBJ2-1; no clear D gene. V was pared by 3 bases and J by 0 bases, with 9 bases between. The CDR3 is 15 residues long. Per the germline V gene, CDR1 is LNHDA and CDR2 is SQIVND (reference sequence). As DNA, the CDR3 is TGTGCCAGTAGTATTTCAGTCCGCTCCTACAATGAGCAGTTCTTC. Translated, it gives CASSISVRSYNEQFF. The whole variable domain, remainder taken from reference TRBV19 and TRBJ2-1, is DGGITQSPKYLFRKEGQNVTLSCEQNLNHDAMYWYRQDPGQGLRLIYYSQIVNDFQKGDIAEGYSVSREKKESFPLTVTSAQKNPTAFYLCASSISVRSYNEQFFGPGTRLTVL.

In its sample, this clone was seen once. The chain links TRBV15 to TRBJ2-3; TRBD2 might be the D (7 bases). This CDR3 has 16 residues. Germline values: CDR1 LNHNV, CDR2 YYDKDF (reference sequence). V lost 0 bases and J lost 2, with 12 bases in between. The CDR3 DNA reads as TGTGCCACCAGCAGAGATCGGGGGGCACTCACAGATACGCAGTATTTT. This sequence encodes CATSRDRGALTDTQYF.

V is TRBV6-6 and J is TRBJ2-2, with TRBD1 matching over 8 bases. The CDR3 has 14 residues. After removal of 7 bases from V and 5 bases from J, the junction contained 6 bases not matched to a gene. Germline V gene data show CDR1 as MNHNY and CDR2 as SVGAGI (reference sequence). CDR3 DNA sequence: TGTGCCAGCATCAAGAACAGGGGGACCGGGGAGCTGTTTTTT. Protein sequence: CASIKNRGTGELFF.

The chain joins TRBV2 to TRBJ1-1; 7 positions agree with TRBD1. The trim removed 5 bases at V and 6 bases at J, leaving 12 bases unmatched. There are 15 residues in the CDR3. Germline lookup yields CDR1 SNHLY and CDR2 FYNNEI. CDR3 sequence (DNA): TGTGCCAGCAGTACAGGGGCCATCCCCCAAGCTGAAGCTTTCTTT. This encodes CASSTGAIPQAEAFF.

The chain carries TRBV15 and TRBJ2-5, with 9 bases that match TRBD1. CDR3 length: 14 residues. With 9 bases clipped from V and 2 bases from J, the junction kept 7 bases outside the gene matches. Germline CDR1 reads LNHNV; CDR2 reads YYDKDF (reference sequence). For the CDR3, the DNA is TGTGCCACAAGGGGACAGGGCTGGCAAGAGACCCAGTACTTC. Amino acid sequence: CATRGQGWQETQYF.

This chain joins TRBV5-1 and TRBJ1-4; 10 bases match TRBD1. This CDR3 region has 14 residues. Germline V lookup: CDR1 SGHRS, CDR2 YFSETQ. The V gene end was trimmed by 4 bases and the J gene end by 8 bases; junction bases not matched to a gene: 5. CDR3 region: CASSLGQGREKLFF. The CDR3 nucleotides read TGCGCCAGCAGCCTGGGACAGGGGAGAGAAAAACTGTTTTTT.

This chain links TRBV2 with TRBJ2-6, with D perhaps matching TRBD2 (5 bases). V lost 4 bases to trimming and J lost 0 bases, with 10 bases between them. Germline CDR1 reads SNHLY; CDR2 reads FYNNEI. The CDR3 is 16 amino acids. CDR3 sequence (DNA): TGTGCCAGCAGTGTCGAAGGAGGCTCTGGGGCCAACGTCCTGACTTTC. Translation: CASSVEGGSGANVLTF.

The chain is built from TRBV4-1 and TRBJ2-7; no firm D call. CDR1 MGHRA and CDR2 YSYEKL come from the germline V gene. Trimming left V 0 bases short and J 2 bases short, with 8 bases between. The CDR3 is made up of 14 amino acids. The CDR3 spells CASSQEVATYEQYF. CDR3 bases: TGCGCCAGCAGCCAAGAGGTGGCAACCTACGAGCAGTACTTC.

The chain recombines TRBV15 with TRBJ2-7, with 8 bases identical to TRBD1. The V gene's germline CDR1 is LNHNV and CDR2 YYDKDF (reference sequence). The CDR3 loop spans 16 amino acids. Trimming at V came to 0 bases and at J to 2 bases, leaving 6 bases not matched to a gene. CDR3 loop: CATSRDWGQAAYEQYF. The CDR3, as DNA: TGTGCCACCAGCAGAGATTGGGGACAGGCGGCCTACGAGCAGTACTTC.

The V and J genes are TRBV4-3 and TRBJ2-3; a possible D gene is TRBD2 (6 bases). The CDR3 loop spans 14 amino acids. CDR1 and CDR2 (germline): LGHNA, YSLEER. The V and J ends lost 0 bases and 4 bases respectively, with 8 bases between them. CDR3 nucleotides: TGCGCCAGCAGCCAAGAACCGGGAGCAGATACGCAGTATTTT. This gives the protein CASSQEPGADTQYF.

The chain has TRBV7-9 and TRBJ2-2; D uncertain. CDR1 and CDR2 (germline): SEHNR, FQNEAQ (reference sequence). The CDR3 spans 14 residues. The V gene lost 4 bases and the J gene lost 9 bases, with 15 bases spanning the gap. CDR3 DNA: TGTGCCAGCAGCTCTCTCCGGAGCGCACGGGAGCTGTTTTTT. Amino acid sequence: CASSSLRSARELFF. The whole variable domain, remainder taken from reference TRBV7-9 and TRBJ2-2, is DTGVSQNPRHKITKRGQNVTFRCDPISEHNRLYWYRQTLGQGPEFLTYFQNEAQLEKSRLLSDRFSAERPKGSFSTLEIQRTEQGDSAMYLCASSSLRSARELFFGEGSRLTVL.

V usage is TRBV7-6 and J usage is TRBJ2-3, with 8 bases fitting TRBD2. V lost 2 bases, J lost 2 bases, and 3 bases stayed unmatched. The length of the CDR3 is 15 residues. Germline V lookup: CDR1 SGHVS, CDR2 FNYEAQ. The CDR3, as DNA: TGTGCCAGCAGCTTAACGGGGGGGGCCACAGATACGCAGTATTTT. Its translation is CASSLTGGATDTQYF. Full variable domain (remainder filled in from reference TRBV7-6 and TRBJ2-3): GAGVSQSPRYKVTKRGQDVALRCDPISGHVSLYWYRQALGQGPEFLTYFNYEAQQDKSGLPNDRFSAERPEGSISTLTIQRTEQRDSAMYRCASSLTGGATDTQYFGPGTRLTVL.